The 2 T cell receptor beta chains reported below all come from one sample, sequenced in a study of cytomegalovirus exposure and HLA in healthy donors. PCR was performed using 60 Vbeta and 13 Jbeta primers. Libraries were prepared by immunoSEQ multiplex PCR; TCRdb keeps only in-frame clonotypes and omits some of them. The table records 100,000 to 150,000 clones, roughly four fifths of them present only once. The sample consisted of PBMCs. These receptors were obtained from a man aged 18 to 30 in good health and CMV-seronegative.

CDR3 loop: CASSVGGSSYEQYF. In DNA form, the CDR3 reads TGTGCCAGCAGCGTGGGGGGGTCCTCCTACGAGCAGTACTTC. The chain has TRBV9 and TRBJ2-7, with 7 positions matching TRBD2. Germline V CDR1 and CDR2: SGDLS, YYNGEE. J lost 0 bases, V lost 2 bases, and 2 bases had no gene match. The CDR3 runs to 14 residues.

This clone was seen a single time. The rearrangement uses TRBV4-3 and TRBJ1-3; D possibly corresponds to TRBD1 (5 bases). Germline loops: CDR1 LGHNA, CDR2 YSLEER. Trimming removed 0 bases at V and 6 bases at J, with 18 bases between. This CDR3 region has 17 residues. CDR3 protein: CASSQEIQGGRVNTIYF. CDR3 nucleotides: TGCGCCAGCAGCCAAGAAATTCAGGGTGGTCGCGTAAACACCATATATTTT.